Shown below are 9 T cell receptor beta chains from a single sample sequenced in a study of cytomegalovirus exposure and HLA in healthy donors. The PCR used 60 Vbeta and 13 Jbeta primers. Method: immunoSEQ multiplex PCR; TCRdb's copy keeps in-frame clones and lacks some. The data contain around 200,000 clones, roughly four fifths of them singletons. Material for sequencing was PBMCs. The receptors were gathered from a woman in her thirties in good health and CMV-seropositive.

This clone was found once. V usage is TRBV5-6 and J usage is TRBJ2-5, with 8 bases aligning to TRBD1. The last part of the DNA fits TRBJ2-7 better; the J call may be wrong. The CDR3 sequence is 14 residues long. In germline, CDR1 is SGHDT, CDR2 YYEEEE. The CDR3 coding sequence is TGTGCCAGCAGCCTAGGACAGGGAAGGTACGAGCAGTACTTC. Amino acids: CASSLGQGRYEQYF.

This chain uses TRBV29-1 with TRBJ2-7, with 7 bases identical to TRBD1. Germline lookup yields CDR1 SQVTM and CDR2 ANQGSEA. Trimming cost V 4 bases and J 2 bases; bases outside gene matches: 11. The CDR3 has 15 residues. DNA for the CDR3: TGCAGCGTTGTCCCCCCTGATACAGGGGCCTACGAGCAGTACTTC. Translation: CSVVPPDTGAYEQYF.

The chain links TRBV18 to TRBJ1-1; D not certain. Trimming stripped 1 base from V and 2 bases from J, with 11 bases between. CDR3 size: 15 residues. Germline CDR1 is KGHSH and CDR2 is LQKENI. CDR3 DNA: TGTGCCAGCTCACCACGTCCTAGGTTAAACACTGAAGCTTTCTTT. As protein: CASSPRPRLNTEAFF.

This clone was seen a handful of times. The chain couples TRBV6-1 to TRBJ1-2; no clear D gene. CDR3 size: 15 residues. CDR1 and CDR2 from the germline V gene are MNHNS and SASEGT. Deletions cut 7 bases from V and 3 bases from J, with 18 bases between. CDR3 in DNA: TGTGCCAGCACCCTACTCGGGAGGCCCGACTATGGCTACACCTTC. It encodes CASTLLGRPDYGYTF.

The CDR3 DNA sequence: TGCGCCAGCAGCTTGGAGATCCTGCACAGGGGGAAATATAGCAATCAGCCCCAGCATTTT. Encoded protein: CASSLEILHRGKYSNQPQHF. The J gene is TRBJ1-5, the V gene TRBV5-1, with TRBD1 matching 8 bases. CDR1 and CDR2 (germline): SGHRS, YFSETQ. V was clipped by 0 bases and J by 0 bases; unmatched bases: 14. The CDR3 runs 20 residues.

The V call is TRBV27, the J call TRBJ2-2; TRBD2 is a possible D gene (5 bases). The CDR3 consists of 14 residues. Germline V CDR1 and CDR2: MNHEY, SMNVEV (reference sequence). Trimming took 6 bases from V and 2 from J, leaving 10 bases between them. The CDR3 DNA is TGTGCCAGCAGACCGGGGAAAAACACCGGGGAGCTGTTTTTT. Residues: CASRPGKNTGELFF.

The V and J genes are TRBV27 and TRBJ2-2; 8 bases match TRBD2. The CDR3 runs to 15 residues. CDR1 and CDR2 from the germline V gene are MNHEY and SMNVEV (reference sequence). V gave up 5 bases and J gave up 7 bases; unmatched junction bases: 9. CDR3 DNA: TGTGCCAGCAGTCTCCAGCGGGAGCGGGACGGGGAGCTGTTTTTT. This encodes CASSLQRERDGELFF.

This chain uses TRBV7-9 with TRBJ1-2; the D gene is possibly TRBD1 (6 bases). The CDR3 has 14 amino acids. V was shortened by 5 bases and J by 5 bases, with 15 bases between the two germline ends. Germline loops: CDR1 SEHNR, CDR2 FQNEAQ (reference sequence). This chain's CDR3 is CASSLLPGVYGYTF. The CDR3 bases are TGTGCCAGCAGCCTACTTCCAGGGGTTTATGGCTACACCTTC.

V is TRBV12-5 and J is TRBJ1-2; the D gene is possibly TRBD1 (6 bases). Germline V CDR1 and CDR2: LGHNT, FRNRAP. V was clipped by 1 base and J by 5 bases, with 11 bases between them. This CDR3 is built from 14 residues. In DNA form, the CDR3 reads TGTGCTAGTGGTTTGGACAGGGAACGGTATGGCTACACCTTC. This sequence encodes CASGLDRERYGYTF.